A single sample is the source of the 19 T cell receptor beta chains below, sequenced in a study of sequential checkpoint blockade in melanoma. Indicated treatment: randomized to nivolumab then ipilimumab (arm A) or the reverse (arm B). Some clones are missing from TCRdb's copy, which holds only in-frame ones; the method was immunoSEQ multiplex PCR. The sample carries roughly 16,000 clones, 80% recorded once. Sequencing was performed on CD8+ T cells sorted from blood (inferred from file names), taken from a patient given nivolumab and ipilimumab in sequence. The receptors here all came from a human donor with melanoma.

The CDR3 spells CASSPTGDYEQYF. The CDR3 region has the DNA TGTGCCAGCAGTCCCACCGGTGACTACGAGCAGTACTTC. The rearrangement joins TRBV27 to TRBJ2-7, with no clear D. This CDR3 has 13 amino acids. Per the germline V gene, CDR1 is MNHEY and CDR2 is SMNVEV (reference sequence). V lost 5 bases to trimming and J lost 3 bases, with 11 bases between them.

With respect to this clone: Other DNA sequences in the same sample also yield this CDR3. The chain combines TRBV9 with TRBJ2-7; D unresolved. Trimming removed 6 bases from V and 4 bases from J, with 17 bases in between. This CDR3 comprises 14 residues. From germline, CDR1 is SGDLS and CDR2 YYNGEE. The CDR3 DNA reads TGTGCCAGCACCCCCACGGAGAGGAGATACGAGCAGTACTTC. This encodes CASTPTERRYEQYF.

The chain is built from TRBV13 and TRBJ1-2; 8 bases are a match to TRBD1. The CDR3 loop spans 14 amino acids. Germline loops: CDR1 PRHDT, CDR2 FYEKMQ (reference sequence). V shed 5 bases and J 2 bases; nucleotides not matched to a gene: 4. CDR3 loop: CASSPGQGNYGYTF. The CDR3 DNA sequence: TGTGCCAGCAGCCCCGGACAGGGAAACTATGGCTACACCTTC.

This clone was observed a few times. The rearrangement links TRBV6-5 to TRBJ2-7; D might be TRBD2 (6 bases). This CDR3 spans 12 amino acids. Trimming took 2 bases from V and 6 from J, leaving 8 bases between them. The germline CDR1 and CDR2 sequences are MNHEY and SVGAGI. CDR3 residues: CASSYRGGEQYF. In DNA form, the CDR3 reads TGTGCCAGCAGTTACAGGGGAGGCGAGCAGTACTTC.

The gene calls are TRBV5-6 and TRBJ1-1; D is perhaps TRBD1 (6 bases). There are 13 residues in the CDR3. Germline CDR1 reads SGHDT; CDR2 reads YYEEEE. V was pared by 4 bases and J by 3 bases, with 10 bases between. The DNA of the CDR3 is TGTGCCAGCAGCCGGCAGGGGTACACTGAAGCTTTCTTT. Encoded protein: CASSRQGYTEAFF.

This chain joins TRBV4-3 and TRBJ2-7; D perhaps matches TRBD1 (6 bases). The V and J ends lost 4 bases and 0 bases respectively, with 10 bases between them. In germline, CDR1 is LGHNA, CDR2 YSLEER. The CDR3 runs 14 residues. CDR3 coding DNA: TGCGCCAGCAGCCCCCGGGACAACTCCTACGAGCAGTACTTC. Amino acid sequence: CASSPRDNSYEQYF.

This clone has a handful of counts. This rearrangement joins TRBV9 to TRBJ2-7; D is perhaps TRBD2 (5 bases). Trimming cost V 0 bases and J 2 bases, with 12 bases left between them. This CDR3 contains 15 residues. Germline V gene sequence: CDR1 SGDLS, CDR2 YYNGEE. CDR3 sequence (DNA): TGTGCCAGCAGCGTAGGTGATGGACTTACCTACGAGCAGTACTTC. Protein product: CASSVGDGLTYEQYF. Variable domain in full (rest from reference TRBV9 and TRBJ2-7): DSGVTQTPKHLITATGQRVTLRCSPRSGDLSVYWYQQSLDQGLQFLIQYYNGEERAKGNILERFSAQQFPDLHSELNLSSLELGDSALYFCASSVGDGLTYEQYFGPGTRLTVT.

The table lists this clone with a count of one. CDR3 nucleotides: TGTGCCAGCAGCGTCACAGGGTTTCATGAAAAACTGTTTTTT. Translated, it gives CASSVTGFHEKLFF. V usage is TRBV9 and J usage is TRBJ1-4, with D maybe TRBD1 (6 bases). The CDR3 runs 14 residues. CDR1 and CDR2 from the germline V gene are SGDLS and YYNGEE. V shed 2 bases and J shed 6 bases, with 11 bases lying between them.

The V call is TRBV9, the J call TRBJ1-3; possibly TRBD1 for D (6 bases). V was trimmed by 4 bases and J by 0 bases, leaving 11 bases between them. The CDR3 spans 15 residues. The germline gives CDR1 SGDLS, CDR2 YYNGEE. Here the CDR3 DNA reads TGTGCCAGCAGCTTAGGACAGCTCTCTGGAAACACCATATATTTT. Its translation is CASSLGQLSGNTIYF. Based on the CDR3 plus reference TRBV9 and TRBJ1-3, the full variable domain is DSGVTQTPKHLITATGQRVTLRCSPRSGDLSVYWYQQSLDQGLQFLIQYYNGEERAKGNILERFSAQQFPDLHSELNLSSLELGDSALYFCASSLGQLSGNTIYFGEGSWLTVV.

The chain links TRBV4-1 to TRBJ1-5, with TRBD1 as a possible D gene (5 bases). Germline CDR1 reads MGHRA; CDR2 reads YSYEKL. V shed 7 bases and J shed 0 bases, with 13 bases lying between them. The CDR3 runs to 15 residues. CDR3 nucleotide sequence: TGCGCCAGCACCCTGACAGCTTTTAGCAATCAGCCCCAGCATTTT. It codes for CASTLTAFSNQPQHF.

V is TRBV4-3 and J is TRBJ1-2; D not resolved. CDR3 length equals 14 residues. Looked up from germline, CDR1 is LGHNA and CDR2 is YSLEER. The V gene lost 1 base and the J gene lost 4 bases, with 10 bases spanning the gap. CDR3 sequence reads: CASSQGSAGYGYTF. CDR3 bases: TGCGCCAGCAGCCAAGGGAGCGCGGGCTATGGCTACACCTTC.

As DNA, the CDR3 is TGTGCCAGTAGTCGACCCGGGACAACTTATAGCAATCAGCCCCAGCATTTT. It encodes CASSRPGTTYSNQPQHF. The J gene is TRBJ1-5, the V gene TRBV19; D perhaps matches TRBD1 (6 bases). Germline lookup yields CDR1 LNHDA and CDR2 SQIVND (reference sequence). V shed 5 bases and J shed 0 bases, with 17 bases lying between them. This CDR3 is built from 17 residues.

This chain joins TRBV4-1 and TRBJ1-1, with TRBD1 as a possible D gene (5 bases). Germline loops: CDR1 MGHRA, CDR2 YSYEKL. This CDR3 comprises 16 residues. The V end was cut by 4 bases, the J end by 3 bases, with 18 bases between. The CDR3 DNA reads TGCGCCAGCAGCCCATCCGGTGGGGCCAAGGACACTGAAGCTTTCTTT. Protein: CASSPSGGAKDTEAFF.

CDR3 sequence (DNA): TGTCACCTGGGGGTCACCCCGGAGGGAGAGGTGGGCACTGAAGCTTTCTTT. The encoded protein is CHLGVTPEGEVGTEAFF. V is TRBV5-8 and J is TRBJ1-1, with D maybe TRBD1 (5 bases). Germline V gene sequence: CDR1 SGHTS, CDR2 YDEGEE. CDR3 size: 17 residues.

J is TRBJ1-2 and V is TRBV15; maybe TRBD1 (6 bases). The germline gives CDR1 LNHNV, CDR2 YYDKDF (reference sequence). Trimming removed 0 bases at V and 4 bases at J, with 18 bases between. The CDR3 is made up of 17 amino acids. CDR3 protein: CATSRDLATGLGYGYTF. The CDR3 DNA follows: TGTGCCACCAGCAGAGATCTGGCTACAGGGCTAGGCTATGGCTACACCTTC.

The chain joins TRBV7-6 to TRBJ1-1; TRBD1 might be the D (5 bases). Trimming pared 1 base from V and 1 base from J, leaving 13 bases between. CDR1 is SGHVS and CDR2 is FNYEAQ in the germline V gene. CDR3 size: 16 residues. The CDR3 DNA reads TGTGCCAGCAGCTTAGATGCGGGCGGGGGGAACACTGAAGCTTTCTTT. Translated, it gives CASSLDAGGGNTEAFF. Based on the CDR3 plus reference TRBV7-6 and TRBJ1-1, the full variable domain is GAGVSQSPRYKVTKRGQDVALRCDPISGHVSLYWYRQALGQGPEFLTYFNYEAQQDKSGLPNDRFSAERPEGSISTLTIQRTEQRDSAMYRCASSLDAGGGNTEAFFGQGTRLTVV.

This chain links TRBV23-1 with TRBJ1-1; D remains unclear. TRBV23-1 is an ORF; its function is uncertain. This CDR3 is built from 16 residues. Trimming cost V 0 bases and J 0 bases, with 11 bases left between them. This chain's CDR3 is CASSQSVSVMNTEAFF. The CDR3 coding sequence is TGCGCCAGCAGTCAATCAGTTTCGGTCATGAACACTGAAGCTTTCTTT.

This chain joins TRBV28 and TRBJ1-1; the match to TRBD1 covers 7 bases. V lost 5 bases and J lost 0; bases outside the gene matches: 6. Germline-derived CDR1 and CDR2 are MDHEN and SYDVKM. This CDR3 has 15 amino acids. The CDR3 reads CASSQVTGLNTEAFF. The CDR3 nucleotides read TGTGCCAGCAGTCAGGTGACAGGGCTGAACACTGAAGCTTTCTTT.

The chain couples TRBV4-1 to TRBJ1-2; D not certain. With 0 bases removed from V and 2 bases from J, the gap between germline ends came to 7 bases. Germline loops: CDR1 MGHRA, CDR2 YSYEKL. The CDR3 runs 14 residues. The CDR3 is CASSQDQQNYGYTF. Written as DNA, the CDR3 is TGCGCCAGCAGCCAAGATCAACAGAACTATGGCTACACCTTC.